The 4 T cell receptor beta chains reported below all come from one sample, sequenced in a study of T-cell reconstitution after alpha-beta-depleted transplantation in children. Using unique molecular identifiers, the investigators prepared the TCRbeta library. TCRdb fed the PCR reads into MiXCR, producing one record per CDR3 protein. The sample includes just over 950,000 distinct CDR3 sequences, roughly 29% of them seen just once. Source: PBMCs, mostly from graft donor cells, taken 360 days after TCRalphabeta/CD19-depleted stem cell transplant. These receptors originate from a boy in the first two years of life who had a stem cell transplant for SCID, so the T cells may come from the graft donor.

The chain joins TRBV29-1 to TRBJ1-5; 10 bases align to TRBD1. With V trimmed by 6 bases and J by 4 bases, 6 bases remained unmatched. The CDR3 has 14 amino acids. Germline V lookup: CDR1 SQVTM, CDR2 ANQGSEA. Here the CDR3 DNA reads TGCAGCGTGGGGACAGGGGTAAGGAATCAGCCCCAGCATTTT. Translation: CSVGTGVRNQPQHF.

There are a few counts of this clonotype. The chain links TRBV6-1 to TRBJ2-7; 7 nucleotides line up with TRBD1. V was clipped by 6 bases and J by 7 bases; unmatched bases: 18. Germline values: CDR1 MNHNS, CDR2 SASEGT. The CDR3 covers 16 residues. CDR3 amino acids: CASSTETGLGIREQYF. The DNA of the CDR3 is TGTGCCAGCAGCACCGAGACAGGGCTGGGGATAAGAGAGCAGTACTTC.

The chain combines TRBV4-3 with TRBJ2-1; the D is unclear. CDR1 LGHNA and CDR2 YSLEER come from the germline V gene. V was clipped by 2 bases and J by 1 base, with 6 bases between them. The CDR3 loop spans 14 amino acids. The CDR3 sequence: CASSQSGSYNEQFF. CDR3 DNA sequence: TGCGCCAGCAGCCAATCCGGGTCCTACAATGAGCAGTTCTTC.

The chain recombines TRBV3-1 with TRBJ2-7; D is uncertain. Germline CDR1 LGHDT, CDR2 YNNKEL (reference sequence). This CDR3 has 12 residues. V was pared by 4 bases and J by 7 bases, with 11 bases between. The CDR3 region is CASSLRSREQYF. The CDR3, as DNA: TGTGCCAGCAGCCTCCGATCTAGAGAGCAGTACTTC.